This TCR beta chain was recovered during a study of blood T cell repertoires in COVID-19. Germline-derived CDR1 and CDR2 are SGHAT and FQNNGV. This CDR3 has 15 residues. Trimming shortened V by 0 bases and J by 13 bases, and 19 bases separated the two germline ends. The sample holds one count of this clone. Sequenced by immunoSEQ multiplex PCR; TCRdb stores in-frame clones only, minus some. Of about 35,000 clones listed, about 90% are singletons. This chain links TRBV11-2 with TRBJ2-1; weak D call: TRBD2 (5 bases). The sequence came from a man older than 75 with acute or convalescent COVID-19. Sequences were obtained from peripheral blood. CDR3 coding DNA: TGTGCCAGCAGCTTAGATTTGGTGACTAATCAATTTCAGTTCTTC. The encoded protein is CASSLDLVTNQFQFF.